Here is one TCR beta chain with its context. The sample originates from a study of beta chain features in type 1 diabetes. Expressed TCRB transcripts got sequenced, as all isolated RNA was reverse transcribed. TCRdb's table, derived via immunoSEQ multiplex PCR, lists solely in-frame clones and lacks some. Altogether about 16,000 clones are present, over 45% being singletons, with the ten largest covering over 0.4%. This CDR3 has 14 amino acids. The V and J ends lost 1 base and 8 bases respectively, with 12 bases between them. Germline V CDR1 and CDR2: LNHNV, YYDKDF (reference sequence). The V and J genes are TRBV15 and TRBJ2-1; a weak D match, TRBD1 (6 bases). The sequencing sample was made of stem cell memory CD4+ T cells from blood. This TCR was recovered from a woman between 18 and 29 years old in good health. The DNA of the CDR3 is TGTGCCACCAGCAGAGGTCTCCCAGGGGATGAGCAGTTCTTC. Protein product: CATSRGLPGDEQFF. The variable domain in full, completed from reference TRBV15 and TRBJ2-1, reads DAMVIQNPRYQVTQFGKPVTLSCSQTLNHNVMYWYQQKSSQAPKLLFHYYDKDFNNEADTPDNFQSRRPNTSFCFLDIRSPGLGDTAMYLCATSRGLPGDEQFFGPGTRLTVL.